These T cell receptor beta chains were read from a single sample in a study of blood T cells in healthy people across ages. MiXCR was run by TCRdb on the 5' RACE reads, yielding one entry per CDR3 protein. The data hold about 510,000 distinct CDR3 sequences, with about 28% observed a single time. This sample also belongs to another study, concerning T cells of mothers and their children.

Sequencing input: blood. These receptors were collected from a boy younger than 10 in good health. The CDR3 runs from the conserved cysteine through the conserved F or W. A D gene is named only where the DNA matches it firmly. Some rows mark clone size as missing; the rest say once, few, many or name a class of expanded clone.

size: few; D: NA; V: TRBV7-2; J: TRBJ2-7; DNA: TGTGCCAGCAGCTTTGTACCGGGAGCAGACGAGCAGTACTTC; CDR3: CASSFVPGADEQYF
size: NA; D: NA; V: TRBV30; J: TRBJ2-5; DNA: TGTGCCTGGACGTCGGGCTTAGAGACCCAGTACTTC; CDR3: CAWTSGLETQYF
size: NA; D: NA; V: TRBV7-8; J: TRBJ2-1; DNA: TGTGCCAGCAGCTTACAGGGCGTATACAATGAGCAGTTCTTC; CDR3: CASSLQGVYNEQFF
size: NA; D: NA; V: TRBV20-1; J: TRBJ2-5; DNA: TGCAGTGCTAGGCAGGGCCGCCAAGAGACCCAGTACTTC; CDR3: CSARQGRQETQYF
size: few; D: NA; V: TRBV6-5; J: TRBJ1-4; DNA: TGTGCCAGCAGTTACGAGACGGGGGCGATAGAAAAACTGTTTTTT; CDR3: CASSYETGAIEKLFF
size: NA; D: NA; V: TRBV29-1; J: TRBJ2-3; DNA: TGCAGCGCCGCAGGGAGGATAATGGATACGCAGTATTTT; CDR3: CSAAGRIMDTQYF
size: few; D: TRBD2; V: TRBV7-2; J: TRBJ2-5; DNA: TGTGCCAGCAGCTTATACGCTAGCGGGGGCCCAGGAGAGACCCAGTACTTC; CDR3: CASSLYASGGPGETQYF
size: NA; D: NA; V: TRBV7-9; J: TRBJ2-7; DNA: TGTGCCAGCAGCTTTAGGAACGAGCAGTACTTC; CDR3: CASSFRNEQYF
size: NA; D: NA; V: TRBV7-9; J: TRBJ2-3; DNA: TGTGCCAGTAAGGGGGGGAGCACAGATACGCAGTATTTT; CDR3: CASKGGSTDTQYF
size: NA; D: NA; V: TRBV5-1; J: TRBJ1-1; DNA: TGCGCCAGCTTCGCCGGGTTGCTGAACACTGAAGCTTTCTTT; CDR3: CASFAGLLNTEAFF
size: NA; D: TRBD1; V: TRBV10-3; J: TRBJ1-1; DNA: TGTGCCATCAGTTCCGGACAGGGTGGAGGGAACACTGAAGCTTTCTTT; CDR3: CAISSGQGGGNTEAFF
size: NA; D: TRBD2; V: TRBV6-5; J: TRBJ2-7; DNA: TGTGCCAGCAGTTACACCGCGAACGGGAGGGCCTACGAGCAGTACTTC; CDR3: CASSYTANGRAYEQYF
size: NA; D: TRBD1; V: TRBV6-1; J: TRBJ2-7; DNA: TGTGCCAGCATTCCCGGGACAGGGGGCTCCTACGAGCAGTACTTC; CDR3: CASIPGTGGSYEQYF
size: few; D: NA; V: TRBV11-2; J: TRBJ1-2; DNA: TGTGCCAGCAGCTACAGGGTGGGGCCACCTAACTATGGCTACACCTTC; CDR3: CASSYRVGPPNYGYTF
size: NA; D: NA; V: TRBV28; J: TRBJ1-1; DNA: TGTGCCAGCAGACCCAACAGGTGGTACACTGAAGCTTTCTTT; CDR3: CASRPNRWYTEAFF
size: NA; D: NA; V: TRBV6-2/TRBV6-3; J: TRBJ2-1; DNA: TGTGCCAGCAGTACGACCCGAATGTACAATGTGCAGTTCTTC; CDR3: CASSTTRMYNVQFF